Below are 10 T cell receptor beta chains sequenced from a single sample in a study of blood T cell repertoires in COVID-19. Measured with immunoSEQ multiplex PCR; TCRdb has only the in-frame clones, and not every one. This sample has approximately 300,000 clones; less than 85% occur once, and the top ten carry under 2%. What was sequenced was PBMCs or T cells enriched from blood (not recorded which). These receptors all stem from a woman in her twenties or thirties who had been exposed to COVID-19.

The chain combines TRBV5-6 with TRBJ1-4; D is ambiguous. Trimming took 3 bases from V and 13 from J, leaving 13 bases between them. There are 12 residues in the CDR3. The germline V gene encodes CDR1 SGHDT and CDR2 YYEEEE. CDR3 loop: CASSSDGVRLFF. The CDR3 DNA sequence: TGTGCCAGCAGCTCCGACGGGGTGAGACTGTTTTTT. Full variable domain (remainder filled in from reference TRBV5-6 and TRBJ1-4): DAGVTQSPTHLIKTRGQQVTLRCSPKSGHDTVSWYQQALGQGPQFIFQYYEEEERQRGNFPDRFSGHQFPNYSSELNVNALLLGDSALYLCASSSDGVRLFFGSGTQLSVL.

The rearrangement uses TRBV5-6 and TRBJ1-2, with D unresolved. V lost 2 bases to trimming and J lost 4 bases, with 3 bases between them. Germline V gene sequence: CDR1 SGHDT, CDR2 YYEEEE. The length of the CDR3 is 11 residues. The CDR3 bases are TGTGCCAGCAGCTTCGGCTATGGCTACACCTTC. The encoded protein is CASSFGYGYTF.

The gene calls are TRBV7-9 and TRBJ2-1; maybe TRBD1 (6 bases). Germline V gives CDR1 SEHNR, CDR2 FQNEAQ (reference sequence). This CDR3 is built from 15 residues. Trimming pared 2 bases from V and 4 bases from J, leaving 12 bases between. CDR3 loop: CASSLTQGTYNEQFF. The CDR3 nucleotides read TGTGCCAGCAGCTTAACACAGGGAACGTACAATGAGCAGTTCTTC.

The chain has TRBV2 and TRBJ1-2; 11 nucleotides match TRBD1. CDR1 and CDR2 from the germline V gene are SNHLY and FYNNEI. This CDR3 region has 17 residues. J was trimmed by 3 bases and V by 5 bases; bases with no gene match: 11. Here the CDR3 DNA reads TGTGCCAGCAGTCACCTTATAGGACAGGGGGCAGACTATGGCTACACCTTC. Translating gives CASSHLIGQGADYGYTF.

This clone was observed a single time. The chain is built from TRBV3-1 (or the pseudogene TRBV3-2) and TRBJ1-2; a possible D gene is TRBD1 (6 bases). The CDR3 loop spans 16 amino acids. V was trimmed by 0 bases and J by 2 bases, leaving 13 bases between them. Germline CDR1 is LGHDT and CDR2 is YNNKEL (reference sequence). The CDR3 loop reads CASSQDPGALNYGYTF. CDR3 nucleotide sequence: TGTGCCAGCAGCCAAGATCCAGGGGCCCTCAACTATGGCTACACCTTC.

The chain carries TRBV30 and TRBJ2-2, with D tentatively TRBD2 (7 bases). Germline V gene sequence: CDR1 GTSNPN, CDR2 SVGIG (reference sequence). Between the trimmed V and J ends, which lost 0 bases and 5 bases, there was a span of 10 bases. The CDR3 runs 14 residues. This chain's CDR3 is CAWSVRGGTGELFF. Written as DNA, the CDR3 is TGTGCCTGGAGTGTAAGGGGGGGGACCGGGGAGCTGTTTTTT.

Here the CDR3 DNA reads TGTGCCAGCAGTGGGGGTGGACTAGCGGGAGGAGGGTACGAGCAGTACTTC. This sequence encodes CASSGGGLAGGGYEQYF. The chain recombines TRBV2 with TRBJ2-7; the match to TRBD2 covers 14 bases. This CDR3 has 17 amino acids. Trimming at V came to 4 bases and at J to 4 bases, leaving 9 bases not matched to a gene. Germline CDR1 is SNHLY and CDR2 is FYNNEI.

The chain couples TRBV15 to TRBJ1-2; D is perhaps TRBD1 (6 bases). This CDR3 region has 17 residues. The germline V gene encodes CDR1 LNHNV and CDR2 YYDKDF (reference sequence). The V end lost 1 base, the J end lost 6 bases, and 21 bases lay between the germline ends. As DNA, the CDR3 is TGTGCCACCAGCAGAGTAAGGGGGTCACAGGGAGGGAATGGCTACACCTTC. Amino acids: CATSRVRGSQGGNGYTF.

This chain links TRBV6-2 or TRBV6-3 with TRBJ2-2, with TRBD2 as a possible D gene (6 bases). Germline loops: CDR1 MNHEY, CDR2 SVGEGT. V gave up 3 bases and J gave up 5 bases, with 16 bases separating them. CDR3 length: 16 amino acids. This CDR3 is CASSYLSVGGTGELFF. The CDR3, as DNA: TGTGCCAGCAGTTATCTTTCTGTGGGAGGTACCGGGGAGCTGTTTTTT.

Remarks on this clone: Other nucleotide sequences in the sample specify the same CDR3. The chain employs TRBV27 and TRBJ1-5; possibly TRBD1 for D (5 bases). With 3 bases removed from V and 4 bases from J, the gap between germline ends came to 10 bases. The CDR3 has 14 residues. CDR1 MNHEY and CDR2 SMNVEV come from the germline V gene (reference sequence). CDR3 residues: CASSLGGGNQPQHF. Written as DNA, the CDR3 is TGTGCCAGCAGTTTGGGGGGGGGAAATCAGCCCCAGCATTTT.